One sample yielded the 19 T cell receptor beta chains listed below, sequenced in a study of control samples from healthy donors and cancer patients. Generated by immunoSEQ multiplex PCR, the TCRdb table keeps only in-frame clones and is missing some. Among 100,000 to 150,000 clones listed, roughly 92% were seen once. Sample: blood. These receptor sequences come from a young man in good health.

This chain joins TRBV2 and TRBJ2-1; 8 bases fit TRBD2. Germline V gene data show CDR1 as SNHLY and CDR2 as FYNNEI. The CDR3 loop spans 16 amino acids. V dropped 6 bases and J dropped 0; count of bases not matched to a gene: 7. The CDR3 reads CASRGTSPSSYNEQFF. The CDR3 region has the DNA TGTGCCAGCAGGGGGACTAGTCCGAGCTCCTACAATGAGCAGTTCTTC.

CDR3 sequence: CASSQSARLAEEGGELFF. The CDR3 nucleotides are TGTGCCAGCAGCCAATCCGCCCGACTAGCGGAAGAGGGCGGGGAGCTGTTTTTT. The rearrangement joins TRBV16 to TRBJ2-2; 9 bases map to TRBD2. After removal of 0 bases from V and 7 bases from J, the junction contained 12 bases not matched to a gene. Germline CDR1 reads KGHSY; CDR2 reads FQNENV. The CDR3 loop spans 18 amino acids.

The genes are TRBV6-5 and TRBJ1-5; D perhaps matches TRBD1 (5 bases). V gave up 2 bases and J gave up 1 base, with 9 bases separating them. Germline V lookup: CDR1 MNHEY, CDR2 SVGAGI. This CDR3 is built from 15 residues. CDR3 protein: CASSYPGRSNQPQHF. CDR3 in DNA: TGTGCCAGCAGTTACCCGGGACGGAGCAATCAGCCCCAGCATTTT.

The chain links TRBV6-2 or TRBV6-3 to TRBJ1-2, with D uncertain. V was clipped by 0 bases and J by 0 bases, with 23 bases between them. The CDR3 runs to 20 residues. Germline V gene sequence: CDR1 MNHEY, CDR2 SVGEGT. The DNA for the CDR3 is TGTGCCAGCAGTTACTCGATTATCCGGCAGGCTGAAATCCCTAACTATGGCTACACCTTC. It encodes CASSYSIIRQAEIPNYGYTF.

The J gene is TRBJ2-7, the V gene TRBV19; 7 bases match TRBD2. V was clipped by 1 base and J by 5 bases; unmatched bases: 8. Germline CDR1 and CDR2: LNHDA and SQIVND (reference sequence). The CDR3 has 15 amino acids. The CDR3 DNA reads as TGTGCCAGTAGTATAGGGACTAGGGGACTCCACGAGCAGTACTTC. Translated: CASSIGTRGLHEQYF.

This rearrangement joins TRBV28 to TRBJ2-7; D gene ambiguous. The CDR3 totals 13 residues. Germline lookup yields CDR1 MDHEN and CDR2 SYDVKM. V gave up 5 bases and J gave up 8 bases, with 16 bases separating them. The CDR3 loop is CASSTSSKVQQYF. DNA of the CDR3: TGTGCCAGCAGTACCTCGTCCAAGGTCCAGCAGTACTTC.

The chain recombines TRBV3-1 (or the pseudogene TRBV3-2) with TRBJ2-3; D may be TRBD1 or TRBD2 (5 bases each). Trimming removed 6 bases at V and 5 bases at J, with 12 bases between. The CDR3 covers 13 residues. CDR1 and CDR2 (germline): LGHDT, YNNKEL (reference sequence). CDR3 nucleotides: TGTGCCAGCAGGGGGGTTCGGGTAGATACGCAGTATTTT. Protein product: CASRGVRVDTQYF.

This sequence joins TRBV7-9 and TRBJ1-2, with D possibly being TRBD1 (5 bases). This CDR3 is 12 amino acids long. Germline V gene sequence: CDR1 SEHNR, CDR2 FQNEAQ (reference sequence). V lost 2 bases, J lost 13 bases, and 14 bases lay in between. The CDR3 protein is CASSLPGVLPTF. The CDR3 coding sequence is TGTGCCAGCAGCTTACCGGGGGTCTTACCCACCTTC.

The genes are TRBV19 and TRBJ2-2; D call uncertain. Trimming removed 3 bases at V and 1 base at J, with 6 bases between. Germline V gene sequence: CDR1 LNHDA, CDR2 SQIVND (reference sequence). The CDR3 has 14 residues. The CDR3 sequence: CASSIVVNTGELFF. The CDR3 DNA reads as TGTGCCAGTAGTATCGTCGTGAACACCGGGGAGCTGTTTTTT. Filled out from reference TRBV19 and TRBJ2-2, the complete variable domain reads DGGITQSPKYLFRKEGQNVTLSCEQNLNHDAMYWYRQDPGQGLRLIYYSQIVNDFQKGDIAEGYSVSREKKESFPLTVTSAQKNPTAFYLCASSIVVNTGELFFGEGSRLTVL.

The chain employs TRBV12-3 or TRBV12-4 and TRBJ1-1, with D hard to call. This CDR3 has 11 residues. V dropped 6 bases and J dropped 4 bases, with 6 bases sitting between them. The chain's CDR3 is CASSPITEAFF. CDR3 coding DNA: TGTGCCAGCAGCCCGATCACTGAAGCTTTCTTT.

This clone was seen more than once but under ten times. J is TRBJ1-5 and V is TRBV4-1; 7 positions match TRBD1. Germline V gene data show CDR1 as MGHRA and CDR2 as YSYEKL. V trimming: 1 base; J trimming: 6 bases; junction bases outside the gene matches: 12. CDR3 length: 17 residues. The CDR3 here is CASSQGIVRGQGQPQHF. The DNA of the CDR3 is TGCGCCAGCAGCCAAGGCATAGTGAGGGGGCAGGGTCAGCCCCAGCATTTT.

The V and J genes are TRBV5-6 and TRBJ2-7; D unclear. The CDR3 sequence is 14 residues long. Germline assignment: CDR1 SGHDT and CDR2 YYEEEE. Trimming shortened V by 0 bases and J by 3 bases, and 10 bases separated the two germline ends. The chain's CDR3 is CASSLVGQSYEQYF. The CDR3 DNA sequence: TGTGCCAGCAGCTTGGTCGGGCAGAGCTACGAGCAGTACTTC.

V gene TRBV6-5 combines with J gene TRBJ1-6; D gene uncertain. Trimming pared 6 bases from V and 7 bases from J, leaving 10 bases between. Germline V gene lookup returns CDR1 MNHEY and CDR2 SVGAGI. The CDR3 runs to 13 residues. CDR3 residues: CASRIDFNSPLHF. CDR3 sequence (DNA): TGTGCCAGCAGAATCGACTTCAATTCACCCCTCCACTTT.

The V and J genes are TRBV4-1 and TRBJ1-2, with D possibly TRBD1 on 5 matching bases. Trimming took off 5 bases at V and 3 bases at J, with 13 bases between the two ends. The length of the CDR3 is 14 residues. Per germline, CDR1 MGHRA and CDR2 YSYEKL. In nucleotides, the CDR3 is TGCGCCAGCAGCTCCCCGGGAGGGGACTATGGCTACACCTTC. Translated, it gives CASSSPGGDYGYTF.

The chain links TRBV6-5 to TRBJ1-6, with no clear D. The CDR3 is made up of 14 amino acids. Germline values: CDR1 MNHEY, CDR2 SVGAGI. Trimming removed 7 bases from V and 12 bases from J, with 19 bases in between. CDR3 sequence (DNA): TGTGCCAGCAAATCTTTAGAGGGTTGGGTACCCCTCCACTTT. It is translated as CASKSLEGWVPLHF.

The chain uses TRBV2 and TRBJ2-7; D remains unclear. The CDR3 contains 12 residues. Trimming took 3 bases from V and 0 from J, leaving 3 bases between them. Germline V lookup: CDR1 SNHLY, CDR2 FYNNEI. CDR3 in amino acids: CASSDLSYEQYF. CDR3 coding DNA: TGTGCCAGCAGTGACCTCTCCTACGAGCAGTACTTC.

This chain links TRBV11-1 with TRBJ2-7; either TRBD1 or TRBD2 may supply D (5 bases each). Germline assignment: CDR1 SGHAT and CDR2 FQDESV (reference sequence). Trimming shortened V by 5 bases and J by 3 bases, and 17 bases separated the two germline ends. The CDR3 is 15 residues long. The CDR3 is CASSNRGRVIYEQYF. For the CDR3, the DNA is TGTGCCAGCAGCAACCGGGGCAGGGTTATCTACGAGCAGTACTTC.

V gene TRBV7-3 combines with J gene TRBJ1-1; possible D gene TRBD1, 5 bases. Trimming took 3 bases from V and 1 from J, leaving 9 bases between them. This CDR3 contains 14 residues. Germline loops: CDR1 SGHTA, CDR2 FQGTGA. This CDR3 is CASSLTAENTEAFF. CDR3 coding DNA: TGTGCCAGCAGCTTGACAGCGGAGAACACTGAAGCTTTCTTT.

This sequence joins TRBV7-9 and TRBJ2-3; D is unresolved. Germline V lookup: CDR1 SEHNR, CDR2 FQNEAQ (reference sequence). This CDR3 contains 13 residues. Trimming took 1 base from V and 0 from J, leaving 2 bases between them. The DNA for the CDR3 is TGTGCCAGCAGCTTAGGTAGCACAGATACGCAGTATTTT. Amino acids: CASSLGSTDTQYF.